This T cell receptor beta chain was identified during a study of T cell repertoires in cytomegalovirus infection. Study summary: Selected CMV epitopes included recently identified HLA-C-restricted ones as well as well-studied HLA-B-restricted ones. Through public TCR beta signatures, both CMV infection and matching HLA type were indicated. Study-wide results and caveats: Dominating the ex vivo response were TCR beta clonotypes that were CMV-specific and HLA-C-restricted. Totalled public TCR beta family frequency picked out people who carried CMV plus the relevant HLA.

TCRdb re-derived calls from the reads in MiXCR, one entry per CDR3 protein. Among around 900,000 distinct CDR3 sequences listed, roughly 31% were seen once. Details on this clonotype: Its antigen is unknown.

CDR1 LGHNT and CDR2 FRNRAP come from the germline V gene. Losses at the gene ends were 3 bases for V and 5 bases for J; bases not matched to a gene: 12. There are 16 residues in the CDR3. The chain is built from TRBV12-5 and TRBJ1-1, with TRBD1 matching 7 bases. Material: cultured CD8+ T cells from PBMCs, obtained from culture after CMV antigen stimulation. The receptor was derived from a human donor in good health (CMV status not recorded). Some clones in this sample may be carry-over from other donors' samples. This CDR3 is CASGFSGGVVGTEAFF. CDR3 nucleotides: TGTGCTAGTGGTTTTTCAGGGGGAGTGGTGGGGACTGAAGCTTTCTTT. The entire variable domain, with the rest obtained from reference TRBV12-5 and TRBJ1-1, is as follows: DARVTQTPRHKVTEMGQEVTMRCQPILGHNTVFWYRQTMMQGLELLAYFRNRAPLDDSGMPKDRFSAEMPDATLATLKIQPSEPRDSAVYFCASGFSGGVVGTEAFFGQGTRLTVV.